This passage covers 28 T cell receptor beta chains from one sample sequenced in a study of molecular identifiers for immune sequencing clone quantification. One entry per CDR3 protein results from TCRdb running MiXCR on the PCR reads. The table records more than 85,000 distinct CDR3 sequences, approximately 40% of them present only once. Sequencing used naive CD8+ T cells from blood, with Jurkat cell RNA spiked in. Subset defined: FACS-sorted CD8+CD4-CCR7+CD45RA+ naive T cells. The receptors shown here come from a human donor in good health. Some libraries in this study had Jurkat cell RNA spiked in.

The rearrangement joins TRBV3-1 to TRBJ2-1; D is uncertain. Looked up from germline, CDR1 is LGHDT and CDR2 is YNNKEL (reference sequence). The CDR3 is 11 residues long. V was pared by 2 bases and J by 10 bases, with 6 bases between. CDR3: CASSQLREQFF. The CDR3 region has the DNA TGTGCCAGCAGCCAATTGAGAGAGCAGTTCTTC.

This clonotype was picked up many times. The J gene is TRBJ2-3, the V gene TRBV7-9; 7 positions agree with TRBD1. Germline loops: CDR1 SEHNR, CDR2 FQNEAQ (reference sequence). The CDR3 extends over 16 amino acids. The trim removed 2 bases at V and 6 bases at J, leaving 11 bases unmatched. Here the CDR3 DNA reads TGTGCCAGCAGCTTACCTAGGACAGGAGCGAGTGATACGCAGTATTTT. This sequence encodes CASSLPRTGASDTQYF.

This clonotype was picked up a small number of times. The chain is built from TRBV3-1 and TRBJ2-7, with D possibly being TRBD1 (5 bases). V shed 8 bases and J shed 3 bases, with 8 bases lying between them. The CDR3 runs 11 residues. CDR1 and CDR2 (germline): LGHDT, YNNKEL (reference sequence). CDR3 sequence: CASGQDYEQYF. In DNA, the CDR3 is TGTGCCAGCGGACAAGACTACGAGCAGTACTTC.

J is TRBJ1-2 and V is TRBV9; D uncertain. The CDR3 totals 13 residues. Trimming took 7 bases from V and 2 from J, leaving 12 bases between them. Germline CDR1 is SGDLS and CDR2 is YYNGEE. Here the CDR3 reads CASGGTVNYGYTF. The CDR3 DNA sequence: TGTGCCAGCGGCGGAACAGTGAACTATGGCTACACCTTC.

This clonotype was detected many times. This sequence joins TRBV29-1 and TRBJ2-3; D is ambiguous. The length of the CDR3 is 14 residues. Trimming removed 0 bases at V and 4 bases at J, with 11 bases between. CDR1 and CDR2 from the germline V gene are SQVTM and ANQGSEA. In nucleotides, the CDR3 is TGCAGCGTTGAAGACGGATGGCACGCAGATACGCAGTATTTT. Translating it yields CSVEDGWHADTQYF.

The V call is TRBV6-2 or TRBV6-3, the J call TRBJ2-7, with 7 bases identical to TRBD1. This CDR3 spans 14 amino acids. Unmatched junction bases numbered 8, after V lost 8 bases and J lost 1 base. The germline CDR1 and CDR2 sequences are MNHEY and SVGEGT. The CDR3, as DNA: TGTGCCAGCGCCGTCCGGGACAGTTCCTACGAGCAGTACTTC. Translation: CASAVRDSSYEQYF.

The genes are TRBV4-3 and TRBJ2-7; 12 positions agree with TRBD2. Per germline, CDR1 LGHNA and CDR2 YSLEER. V lost 4 bases, J lost 3 bases, and 10 bases stayed unmatched. The CDR3 sequence is 17 residues long. In DNA, the CDR3 is TGCGCCAGCAGCCTCGGAACCCTAGCGGGAGGGATCTACGAGCAGTACTTC. Amino acid sequence: CASSLGTLAGGIYEQYF.

Points on this clonotype: Being one base from a much bigger clone, this may be a read error. The missing conserved phenylalanine or tryptophan at the end of this CDR3 makes a read error likely. V gene TRBV5-6 combines with J gene TRBJ2-6, with D uncertain. Germline V gene lookup returns CDR1 SGHDT and CDR2 YYEEEE. The V and J ends lost 2 bases and 2 bases respectively, with 5 bases between them. The CDR3 totals 14 residues. The CDR3 protein is CASSFVAGANVLTI. The CDR3 coding sequence is TGTGCCAGCAGCTTCGTAGCTGGGGCCAACGTCCTGACTATC.

This clonotype was observed at least ten times. The gene calls are TRBV20-1 and TRBJ2-3; possible D gene TRBD1, 5 bases. The V and J ends lost 6 bases and 4 bases respectively, with 14 bases between them. CDR1 DFQATT and CDR2 SNEGSKA come from the germline V gene (reference sequence). This CDR3 has 13 residues. CDR3 DNA sequence: TGCAGTGCGCGCGACTGGGGCGCAGATACGCAGTATTTT. Its translation is CSARDWGADTQYF.

This clonotype has ten or more counts. The rearrangement uses TRBV4-1 and TRBJ2-7; no clear D gene. From germline, CDR1 is MGHRA and CDR2 YSYEKL. The ends were cut back, 0 bases at V and 3 bases at J, with 6 bases in the middle. The CDR3 runs 13 residues. CDR3 sequence: CASSQDSYYEQYF. The CDR3 DNA is TGCGCCAGCAGCCAAGACTCGTACTACGAGCAGTACTTC.

The chain combines TRBV2 with TRBJ1-5; 9 nucleotides agree with TRBD1. This CDR3 comprises 14 residues. Germline V gene lookup returns CDR1 SNHLY and CDR2 FYNNEI. After removal of 5 bases from V and 7 bases from J, the junction contained 6 bases not matched to a gene. DNA of the CDR3: TGTGCCAGCAGTACAGGGGGCCCCTCCCAGCCCCAGCATTTT. Translation gives CASSTGGPSQPQHF.

In this sample, this clonotype turned up many times. This chain connects TRBV29-1 to TRBJ1-1; D gene uncertain. The ends were cut back, 7 bases at V and 9 bases at J, with 15 bases in the middle. Germline lookup yields CDR1 SQVTM and CDR2 ANQGSEA. The CDR3 covers 11 residues. CDR3 sequence (DNA): TGCAGCGCCCCCATAGCGGGCAAAGCTTTCTTT. Amino acid sequence: CSAPIAGKAFF.

Details on this clonotype: One end of the junction varies from germline; a read error may be responsible. The J gene is TRBJ2-5, the V gene TRBV9; 8 nucleotides align to TRBD2. This CDR3 is 12 amino acids long. Looked up from germline, CDR1 is SGDLS and CDR2 is YYNGEE. CDR3 in amino acids: CASSGMGSTQYF. CDR3 nucleotides: TGTGCCAGTAGCGGGATGGGGAGCACCCAGTACTTC.

The chain combines TRBV7-2 with TRBJ2-1, with TRBD1 matching 11 bases. V lost 5 bases to trimming and J lost 6 bases; unmatched junction nucleotides: 6. The CDR3 is made up of 15 amino acids. Germline values: CDR1 SGHTA, CDR2 FQGNSA. Here the CDR3 DNA reads TGTGCCAGCAGCCCCGGGACAGGGGGGGGCAATGAGCAGTTCTTC. Amino acids: CASSPGTGGGNEQFF.

Turning to this clonotype: This may be a read error: a much more frequent sequence differs by one nucleotide. V gene TRBV28 combines with J gene TRBJ2-7; TRBD1 matches 7 bases. The CDR3 extends over 17 amino acids. Germline CDR1 reads MDHEN; CDR2 reads SYDVKM. V trimming: 4 bases; J trimming: 7 bases; junction bases outside the gene matches: 19. The CDR3: CASSSRQGRALVAEQYF. The CDR3 nucleotides are TGTGCCAGCAGTTCACGACAGGGTCGTGCATTGGTGGCAGAGCAGTACTTC. The full variable domain, rest sourced from reference TRBV28 and TRBJ2-7, is DVKVTQSSRYLVKRTGEKVFLECVQDMDHENMFWYRQDPGLGLRLIYFSYDVKMKEKGDIPEGYSVSREKKERFSLILESASTNQTSMYLCASSSRQGRALVAEQYFGPGTRLTVT.

Many counts were recorded for this clonotype. The chain combines TRBV27 with TRBJ1-5, with D tentatively TRBD1 (6 bases). The ends were cut back, 2 bases at V and 9 bases at J, with 20 bases in the middle. Germline loops: CDR1 MNHEY, CDR2 SMNVEV (reference sequence). The CDR3 covers 16 residues. The CDR3 loop reads CASSLDGQGLLSPQHF. For the CDR3, the DNA is TGTGCCAGCAGTTTAGATGGGCAGGGGCTACTCTCGCCCCAGCATTTT.

This clonotype was counted many times. This chain links TRBV20-1 with TRBJ2-3; 9 positions agree with TRBD2. V lost 0 bases, J lost 5 bases, and 9 bases stayed unmatched. The CDR3 is 16 residues long. Germline V lookup: CDR1 DFQATT, CDR2 SNEGSKA (reference sequence). The CDR3 loop reads CSARELSSGNVDTQYF. CDR3 bases: TGCAGTGCTAGAGAACTTTCTAGCGGGAACGTAGATACGCAGTATTTT.

This clonotype was seen ten or more times. The rearrangement links TRBV24-1 to TRBJ2-3, with D unresolved. The length of the CDR3 is 13 residues. Germline V CDR1 and CDR2: KGHDR, SFDVKD. V dropped 0 bases and J dropped 5 bases, with 5 bases sitting between them. The CDR3 spells CATSDLKRDTQYF. In DNA, the CDR3 is TGTGCCACCAGTGATTTGAAGCGAGATACGCAGTATTTT.

The gene calls are TRBV9 and TRBJ2-3, with D perhaps matching TRBD2 (5 bases). V was pared by 3 bases and J by 9 bases, with 17 bases between. This CDR3 is 14 amino acids long. The germline CDR1 and CDR2 sequences are SGDLS and YYNGEE. The CDR3 DNA reads as TGTGCCAGCAGCGCGCCTAGCACTCCAGCCACGCAGTATTTT. It yields the protein CASSAPSTPATQYF.

CDR3 sequence reads: CASSLALRNTGELFF. In DNA form, the CDR3 reads TGTGCCAGCAGCTTAGCCTTGCGGAACACCGGGGAGCTGTTTTTT. The genes are TRBV7-2 and TRBJ2-2, with D uncertain. Between the trimmed V and J ends, which lost 0 bases and 1 base, there was a span of 6 bases. The CDR3 consists of 15 residues. The germline gives CDR1 SGHTA, CDR2 FQGNSA.

The sample holds many counts of this clonotype. The chain joins TRBV28 to TRBJ2-5; 12 bases line up with TRBD2. This CDR3 contains 16 residues. Per germline, CDR1 MDHEN and CDR2 SYDVKM. Trimming removed 5 bases from V and 3 bases from J; junction bases left unmatched: 7. This CDR3 reads CASSHPRTSGKETQYF. The CDR3 DNA reads as TGTGCCAGCAGTCACCCGCGGACTAGCGGGAAAGAGACCCAGTACTTC.

This clonotype was counted ten times or more. The V call is TRBV5-6, the J call TRBJ2-1, with a weak D call TRBD2 (5 bases). The CDR3 extends over 12 amino acids. Trimming shortened V by 4 bases and J by 10 bases, and 12 bases separated the two germline ends. Germline CDR1 reads SGHDT; CDR2 reads YYEEEE. The CDR3 protein is CASSNGLGEQFF. For the CDR3, the DNA is TGTGCCAGCAGCAATGGACTGGGCGAGCAGTTCTTC.

The gene calls are TRBV28 and TRBJ2-5; no reliable D call. The CDR3 is 16 residues long. Germline CDR1 and CDR2: MDHEN and SYDVKM. V shed 3 bases and J shed 4 bases, with 18 bases lying between them. In nucleotides, the CDR3 is TGTGCCAGCAGTTTCTCAATGAGAGGATTGGGAGAGACCCAGTACTTC. Translated: CASSFSMRGLGETQYF.

The chain couples TRBV4-1 to TRBJ2-7; D perhaps matches TRBD2 (7 bases). Deletions cut 1 base from V and 11 bases from J, with 15 bases between. The germline V gene encodes CDR1 MGHRA and CDR2 YSYEKL. This CDR3 has 13 amino acids. CDR3 bases: TGCGCCAGCAGCCAAGTCACAGGGAGGGCGGAGTACTTC. Residues: CASSQVTGRAEYF.

As to this clonotype: A much larger clone differs from this one at a single base, so this may be a read error. The chain recombines TRBV28 with TRBJ2-6; TRBD1 is a possible D gene (5 bases). The germline gives CDR1 MDHEN, CDR2 SYDVKM. The CDR3 is 16 amino acids. The CDR3 DNA is TGTGCCAGCAGTTTAGGTTACGGGCCTGGGGCCTACGTCCTGACTTTC. Protein product: CASSLGYGPGAYVLTF. The complete variable domain, with remaining parts taken from reference TRBV28 and TRBJ2-6, reads DVKVTQSSRYLVKRTGEKVFLECVQDMDHENMFWYRQDPGLGLRLIYFSYDVKMKEKGDIPEGYSVSREKKERFSLILESASTNQTSMYLCASSLGYGPGAYVLTFGAGSRLTVL.

This clonotype has only one observation. Compared with germline, one end of the junction differs, possibly owing to a read error. This chain uses TRBV28 with TRBJ2-5; TRBD2 matches at 10 bases. The germline V gene encodes CDR1 MDHEN and CDR2 SYDVKM. The CDR3 length is 15 residues. CDR3 nucleotide sequence: TGTGCCAGCGGTTTATCCGGGACTAGCGAGGCGGCCCAGTACTTC. Protein sequence: CASGLSGTSEAAQYF.

This clonotype was seen many times. The CDR3: CASSPGGAGTEAFF. The CDR3 DNA reads TGTGCCAGCAGCCCCGGGGGCGCGGGCACTGAAGCTTTCTTT. This chain uses TRBV5-4 with TRBJ1-1, with D tentatively TRBD1 (6 bases). CDR1 and CDR2 (germline): SGHNT, YYREEE (reference sequence). V lost 4 bases to trimming and J lost 4 bases, with 14 bases between them. The CDR3 is made up of 14 amino acids.

This clonotype was recorded many times. The chain recombines TRBV5-4 with TRBJ1-3, with D unresolved. V lost 4 bases to trimming and J lost 4 bases, with 15 bases between them. This CDR3 has 15 residues. From germline, CDR1 is SGHNT and CDR2 YYREEE (reference sequence). The CDR3 coding sequence is TGTGCCAGCAGCCGTGGGCGGGATGCCGGAAACACCATATATTTT. Its translation is CASSRGRDAGNTIYF.